This T cell receptor beta chain was obtained from a study of cytomegalovirus exposure and HLA in healthy donors. PCR employed 60 Vbeta and 13 Jbeta primers. Generated by immunoSEQ multiplex PCR, the TCRdb table keeps only in-frame clones and is missing some. The data contain approximately 170,000 clones, roughly 80% of them seen just once; the ten biggest clones take up 1.3%. The germline gives CDR1 SGHKS, CDR2 YYEKEE (reference sequence). This CDR3 is 16 amino acids long. The V and J ends lost 5 bases and 4 bases respectively, with 19 bases between them. Whole-study findings and limits: Reports described diagnosis of cytomegalovirus status by the classifier as highly specific and sensitive. In a later analysis, compared with equally common non-associated chains, HLA-associated beta chains were more expanded. Reportedly, HLA-A and HLA-B alleles of most subjects were accurately predicted from TCR beta.

Whereas donors were nominally healthy upon sampling, unrecorded immune exposures were probable. About this clone itself: Antigen: not known.

The clonotype originates from a man aged 50-59 years in good health and CMV-seropositive. The specimen sequenced was PBMCs. The J gene is TRBJ2-4, the V gene TRBV5-5, with a possible D match to TRBD2 (5 bases). The CDR3 sequence: CASRPGVLGVKNIQYF. CDR3 nucleotide sequence: TGTGCCAGCAGACCCGGGGTCCTGGGAGTAAAAAACATTCAGTACTTC. Looking up the rest from reference TRBV5-5 and TRBJ2-4 gives the full variable domain: DAGVTQSPTHLIKTRGQQVTLRCSPISGHKSVSWYQQVLGQGPQFIFQYYEKEERGRGNFPDRFSARQFPNYSSELNVNALLLGDSALYLCASRPGVLGVKNIQYFGAGTRLSVL.